The TCR beta chain under discussion was sequenced for a study of human T cells and chemical hapten exposure (dated by TCRdb to the early 2020s). Broadly, across the study: For sensitization, 2% DPC in acetone was applied to a roughly 2 cm by roughly 2 cm area of upper inner arm skin. Throughout the roughly 25-week study period, patients were also given weekly therapeutic DPC doses on the scalp. Patch testing was done on the upper back using Finn chambers containing 0.01% DPC, and results were scored after 6 days according to International Contact Dermatitis Research Group standards. The patient cohort, mostly female, included alopecia areata with under or over 50% scalp involvement, alopecia totalis and alopecia universalis. Libraries were pooled for sequencing, and per-sample TCR yields varied mainly because of small differences in library volumes within the pool. The study tracked peripheral blood TCR repertoire changes in vivo during primary and secondary sensitization to the hapten diphenylcyclopropenone (DPC) in alopecia patients. Blood was sampled from patients pre-sensitization (week 0) and at 2, 6 and about 24 weeks after DPC sensitization. For TCR sequencing, blood came from over 25 alopecia patients at anywhere from one to four time points (pre-sensitization, 2, 6 and 24 weeks).

This specimen's time point label, interpreted: pre-sensitization, week 0. According to the study, the label for this sample's treatment or condition signals: therapeutic diphenylcyclopropenone sensitization with weekly scalp DPC. At every patch-test visit, the blood draw took place before the patch test was put on. Patients were considered eligible if aged 18 to 70, diagnosed with alopecia and deemed suitable for DPC therapy, and patients were excluded if pregnant. Total RNA was extracted from unfractionated whole blood collected in Tempus Blood RNA tubes. Comments on this clonotype: Its antigen is still unknown. The sample holds no much larger clone one base away, and base qualities are not on file.

V and J are truncated by 5 bases and 5 bases respectively, leaving an intervening sequence of 12 bases. From cysteine to phenylalanine, the CDR3 is 13 amino acids long. The sequence is cut down to CDR3 DNA, 39 bases in frame from base 1. The germline V gene provides CDR1 SGHTA and CDR2 FQGTGA. Overall results and qualifications from the work: Expanded TCRs formed significantly more large CDR3 similarity clusters than pre-sensitization or healthy control sets, consistent with antigen-driven responses. The number of PT1 expanded TCRs positively correlated with patch test score, significant at thresholds 8, 16 and 32 but not 4. Alopecia, a presumed autoimmune disease, was present in all patients, so the immune response of the patients might differ from that of healthy individuals. No change with DPC sensitization was found in the number of TCRs above 1 in 1000 frequency, and no evidence of global repertoire structure alterations was found. Repeated subsampling changed both the strength of the expansion versus patch-test correlation and the threshold at which the correlation became significant.

The library was prepared using RACE. Instrument on record: NextSeq 500. During library preparation, unique molecular identifiers were attached to individual cDNA molecules so that TCRs could be counted in a quantitative, reproducible way. Each blood RNA sample was used to sequence both TCR alpha and TCR beta chains. The paper's processing steps were these. The median number of TCRs per sample was 85,000 to 100,000, ranging from roughly 23,224 to 700,000. V, J and CDR3 annotation of the TCR reads was performed with the Decombinator software suite. For PS versus PT1 abundance plots, all samples were subsampled to the same number of TCRs (28,000). Expanded TCRs were defined as absent before sensitization and observed at least eight times at the 2-week time point. TCRdb's own reprocessing of the public reads used fastp at Q25 and MiXCR and kept productive beta chains. For every CDR3 protein sequence, its rows merge into one entry that carries the most common genes and DNA. The V and J calls, along with clone size, are taken from TCRdb and not from the paper's own processing. The sample includes roughly 64,000 distinct CDR3 sequences, with about 11% observed a single time. 4% of the sample is held by the ten biggest clonotypes.

The starting material was whole blood, obtained in connection with sensitization to the hapten diphenylcyclopropenone (DPC). The receptor comes from a woman aged 40 to 50 with alopecia areata. Some clones in this sample may be carry-over from other donors' samples. The chain joins TRBV7-3 to TRBJ1-1, with no reliable assignment of the D segment. The DNA is as follows: TGTGCCAGCAGCCCCGGGTGGGGAACTGAAGCTTTCTTT. The encoded protein is CASSPGWGTEAFF.